These T cell receptor beta chains were read from a single sample in a study of blood T cell repertoires in COVID-19. Method: immunoSEQ multiplex PCR; TCRdb's copy keeps in-frame clones and lacks some. This sample has 120,000 to 150,000 clones; around nine tenths occur once, and the top ten carry around 1.5%. The source material was peripheral blood. The origin of the receptors is a human donor in a cohort sampled during active COVID-19. The CDR3 runs from the conserved cysteine through the conserved F or W. A D gene is named only where the DNA matches it firmly. Size is stated for part of the rows, as once, few or many counts, or as a class when the clone is expanded.

CDR3nt	CDR3aa	v_gene	abundance	d_gene	j_gene
TGTGCCTCCGATGGCGGGGGGGCCTTGGAGACCCAGTACTTC	CASDGGGALETQYF	TRBV5-8	.	TRBD2	TRBJ2-5
TGTGCCAGCACTTTGTGGGAGACCGAGCAGTACTTC	CASTLWETEQYF	TRBV2	.	.	TRBJ2-7
TGTGCCAGCAGTTTAGTGGCCTCGAACGAGCAGTACTTC	CASSLVASNEQYF	TRBV27	.	.	TRBJ2-7
TGTGCCAGCAGCCCGGGTAAATTGACGGATACGCAGTATTTT	CASSPGKLTDTQYF	TRBV7-6	.	.	TRBJ2-3
TGCGCCAGCAGCCAGACAGGAAATAATCAGCCCCAGCATTTT	CASSQTGNNQPQHF	TRBV4-1	.	.	TRBJ1-5
TGTGCCAGCAGCGTGGGACAGGGAAACGAGCAGTACTTC	CASSVGQGNEQYF	TRBV9	once	TRBD1	TRBJ2-7
TGTGCCAGCAGCGTTGGGGAGCGTGAAAAACTGTTTTTT	CASSVGEREKLFF	TRBV9	once	.	TRBJ1-4
TGTGCCAGCTCACGTGCGGCTAGCGGGGGCCTTAGCACAGATACGCAGTATTTT	CASSRAASGGLSTDTQYF	TRBV18	once	TRBD2	TRBJ2-3
TGTGCCAGCAGTGACCGGACAGTAATGAACACTGAAGCTTTCTTT	CASSDRTVMNTEAFF	TRBV2	.	.	TRBJ1-1
TGTGCCAGCAGCCTCACTGGTGCAGATACGCAGTATTTT	CASSLTGADTQYF	TRBV5-4	.	.	TRBJ2-3
TGTGCCAGCAGCGAGTGGGGACAGGGGGTAACTAACTATGGCTACACCTTC	CASSEWGQGVTNYGYTF	TRBV9	.	TRBD1	TRBJ1-2
TGTGCCAGCAGTGAATCACAGGGTGGTGAAAAACTGTTTTTT	CASSESQGGEKLFF	TRBV25-1	once	.	TRBJ1-4
TGTGCCAGTAGTATAGGAGACAGGGGTGAAAAACTGTTTTTT	CASSIGDRGEKLFF	TRBV19	.	TRBD1	TRBJ1-4
TGTGCCAGCAGCTTAGACAGGGAAGAGACCCAGTACTTC	CASSLDREETQYF	TRBV7-9	.	.	TRBJ2-5
TGTGCCAGCAGCCCGTCCGAGACAGTCACTGAAGCTTTCTTT	CASSPSETVTEAFF	TRBV7-6	.	.	TRBJ1-1
TGTGCCACGGGGACAGGGAACTACAATGAGCAGTTCTTC	CATGTGNYNEQFF	TRBV19	once	TRBD1	TRBJ2-1
TGCGCCAGCAGCCAAAAACCCTCGACGGGTTTAAATGGCTACACCTTC	CASSQKPSTGLNGYTF	TRBV4-1	.	.	TRBJ1-2
TGTGCCAGCAGTGAATATCGGGCAGGGAGGACGGATGAGCAGTTCTTC	CASSEYRAGRTDEQFF	TRBV25-1	.	.	TRBJ2-1
TGTGCCAGCAGCGGTAACGGGATTAACTATGGCTACACCTTC	CASSGNGINYGYTF	TRBV9	once	.	TRBJ1-2
TGTGCCAGCAGCCCGACAGGGGCCTATAATTCACCCCTCCACTTT	CASSPTGAYNSPLHF	TRBV5-4	few	TRBD1	TRBJ1-6
TGCGCCAGCAGCTTGTCCGGGGGGATCGAGCAGTTCTTC	CASSLSGGIEQFF	TRBV5-1	.	TRBD2	TRBJ2-1
TGTGCCAGCAGCTCACCTACGACAGGGAACGAGCAGTACTTC	CASSSPTTGNEQYF	TRBV7-2	.	TRBD1	TRBJ2-7
TGTGCCAGTAAGCAGGGAATGGGCTCCTACGAGCAGTACTTC	CASKQGMGSYEQYF	TRBV19	once	.	TRBJ2-7
TGTGCCAGCAGCCAAGGAGTAGGGAGCGGAAAAATACAAGAGACCCAGTACTTC	CASSQGVGSGKIQETQYF	TRBV3-1/TRBV3-2	.	.	TRBJ2-5
TGTGCCTGGAGCCGGGACAGAGATCAGCCCCAGCATTTT	CAWSRDRDQPQHF	TRBV30	.	TRBD1	TRBJ1-5
TGTGCCAGTAGTGGAGGGGACAGGGCTTACAATGAGCAGTTCTTC	CASSGGDRAYNEQFF	TRBV19	.	TRBD1	TRBJ2-1
TGCGCCAGCAGGGTCCTAGCGAGTGTTCTCTCCTACAATGAGCAGTTCTTC	CASRVLASVLSYNEQFF	TRBV5-1	.	.	TRBJ2-1
TGTGCCAGCTCACCACAGCGGGACACTGAAGCTTTCTTT	CASSPQRDTEAFF	TRBV18	.	.	TRBJ1-1